These 22 T cell receptor beta chains originate from one sample sequenced in a study of T-cell reconstitution after alpha-beta-depleted transplantation in children. The TCRbeta library was prepared with unique molecular identifiers. TCRdb redid the calling of the PCR reads with MiXCR, one entry per CDR3 protein. This table holds under 60,000 distinct CDR3 sequences, roughly 5% found once. Sequencing was performed on PBMCs, mostly from graft donor cells, taken 60 days after TCRalphabeta/CD19-depleted stem cell transplant. These receptor sequences come from a female patient under 10 years old who had a stem cell transplant for aplastic anemia, so the T cells may come from the graft donor.

This clonotype was counted a few times. The V and J genes are TRBV12-3 or TRBV12-4 and TRBJ2-3; D remains unclear. The CDR3 runs to 15 residues. V gave up 8 bases and J gave up 6 bases, with 21 bases separating them. CDR3 sequence (DNA): TGTGCCAGCTGCCTGGATCGGGCCCCCCCGGATACGCAGTATTTT. Translating gives CASCLDRAPPDTQYF.

This clonotype was seen at least ten times. The chain links TRBV3-1 to TRBJ2-1; 13 bases align to TRBD2. The CDR3 has 15 amino acids. The V segment lost 5 bases and the J segment 9 bases; nucleotides outside the gene matches: 7. Per germline, CDR1 LGHDT and CDR2 YNNKEL (reference sequence). In nucleotides, the CDR3 is TGTGCCAGCAGCGGACTAGCGGGAGAGAAAGGTGAGCAGTTCTTC. This translates into CASSGLAGEKGEQFF.

This clonotype has a count of ten or more. J is TRBJ2-7 and V is TRBV5-6; a possible D gene is TRBD2 (6 bases). Germline V gene sequence: CDR1 SGHDT, CDR2 YYEEEE. The CDR3 is 15 amino acids. With 4 bases removed from V and 2 bases from J, the gap between germline ends came to 16 bases. In DNA, the CDR3 is TGTGCCAGCAGCCCACCGGGCGAGCGGGCCTACGAGCAGTACTTC. Residues: CASSPPGERAYEQYF.

This clonotype was detected ten times or more. V usage is TRBV28 and J usage is TRBJ2-7, with D unclear. The CDR3 extends over 12 amino acids. The V end was cut by 6 bases, the J end by 4 bases, with 10 bases between. The germline CDR1 and CDR2 sequences are MDHEN and SYDVKM. The CDR3 nucleotides are TGTGCCAGCAGCCTTGGGGAATACGAGCAGTACTTC. Translating it yields CASSLGEYEQYF. The complete variable domain, with remaining parts taken from reference TRBV28 and TRBJ2-7, reads DVKVTQSSRYLVKRTGEKVFLECVQDMDHENMFWYRQDPGLGLRLIYFSYDVKMKEKGDIPEGYSVSREKKERFSLILESASTNQTSMYLCASSLGEYEQYFGPGTRLTVT.

This clonotype has ten or more counts. CDR3 region: CASSYSGTRGYTF. The CDR3 DNA is TGTGCCAGCAGTTACTCCGGGACACGTGGCTACACCTTC. The chain joins TRBV6-5 to TRBJ1-2; the D gene is possibly TRBD1 (6 bases). The CDR3 runs to 13 residues. V lost 0 bases to trimming and J lost 7 bases, with 9 bases between them. Germline V lookup: CDR1 MNHEY, CDR2 SVGAGI.

There are many counts of this clonotype. The chain couples TRBV3-1 to TRBJ2-7, with a tentative D call TRBD2 (5 bases). Trimming removed 0 bases from V and 0 bases from J, with 12 bases in between. Germline V lookup: CDR1 LGHDT, CDR2 YNNKEL (reference sequence). CDR3 size: 16 residues. The CDR3 region is CASSQEVALPSYEQYF. The DNA of the CDR3 is TGTGCCAGCAGCCAAGAAGTAGCGCTACCCTCCTACGAGCAGTACTTC.

This clonotype was observed a few times. The chain carries TRBV21-1 and TRBJ1-4; the DNA was not used to check the table's D call, TRBD1. TRBV21-1 is a pseudogene locus. CDR3 length: 17 residues. CDR3 protein: CASWRPGTLATNEKLFF. The CDR3 DNA is TGTGCCAGCTGGAGACCCGGGACACTCGCAACTAATGAAAAACTGTTTTTT.

This clonotype was observed at least ten times. V usage is TRBV3-1 and J usage is TRBJ2-7; possible D gene TRBD2, 5 bases. V was shortened by 3 bases and J by 6 bases, with 9 bases between the two germline ends. The length of the CDR3 is 12 residues. CDR1 LGHDT and CDR2 YNNKEL come from the germline V gene (reference sequence). The chain's CDR3 is CASSHSRGEQYF. The CDR3 coding sequence is TGTGCCAGCAGCCATTCCCGGGGCGAGCAGTACTTC.

This clonotype has at least ten counts. The chain uses TRBV20-1 and TRBJ2-1, with 12 bases that match TRBD2. The length of the CDR3 is 16 residues. The V gene end was trimmed by 0 bases and the J gene end by 0 bases; junction bases not matched to a gene: 0. Germline V gene lookup returns CDR1 DFQATT and CDR2 SNEGSKA (reference sequence). As DNA, the CDR3 is TGCAGTGCTAGAGAGACTAGCGGGAGCTCCTACAATGAGCAGTTCTTC. Translating it yields CSARETSGSSYNEQFF.

This clonotype was observed at least ten times. This chain uses TRBV7-2 with TRBJ2-5, with 9 bases identical to TRBD2. Germline V gives CDR1 SGHTA, CDR2 FQGNSA. V trimming: 1 base; J trimming: 3 bases; junction bases outside the gene matches: 3. CDR3 length: 15 residues. For the CDR3, the DNA is TGTGCCAGCAGCTTAGTTCTAGCGGGGAAAGAGACCCAGTACTTC. Translated: CASSLVLAGKETQYF.

This clonotype was observed at least ten times. This chain joins TRBV9 and TRBJ2-1; 9 nucleotides agree with TRBD1. Trimming took 3 bases from V and 4 from J; bases not matched to a gene: 5. CDR1 is SGDLS and CDR2 is YYNGEE in the germline V gene. This CDR3 comprises 15 residues. CDR3 DNA: TGTGCCAGCAGCGGGCCGGGACAGGGTTACAATGAGCAGTTCTTC. Protein sequence: CASSGPGQGYNEQFF.

By share, this clonotype ranks as medium-sized (0.01 to 0.1%). This chain connects TRBV13 to TRBJ2-3; D might be TRBD1 (6 bases). CDR1 is PRHDT, CDR2 FYEKMQ, per germline (reference sequence). The germline V and J ends were trimmed by 4 bases and 5 bases, with 13 bases remaining between them. CDR3 length: 14 residues. The CDR3 nucleotides read TGTGCCAGCAGCTCAGACAGGCATGGAGATACGCAGTATTTT. Translation: CASSSDRHGDTQYF.

In its sample, this clonotype was seen a few times. The V and J genes are TRBV14 and TRBJ2-1; 8 nucleotides agree with TRBD1. This CDR3 region has 15 residues. V was clipped by 6 bases and J by 5 bases; unmatched bases: 9. Germline CDR1 is SGHDN and CDR2 is FVKESK. DNA of the CDR3: TGTGCCAGCAGTCCCTTGGACAGGGCTCACAATGAGCAGTTCTTC. Its translation is CASSPLDRAHNEQFF.

This chain links TRBV5-1 with TRBJ1-4; the D is unclear. The V end was cut by 0 bases, the J end by 7 bases, with 4 bases between. Germline V gene sequence: CDR1 SGHRS, CDR2 YFSETQ. This CDR3 has 12 amino acids. The CDR3 DNA sequence: TGCGCCAGCAGCTTGGACGCTGAAAAACTGTTTTTT. It translates to CASSLDAEKLFF.

At least ten counts were recorded for this clonotype. This chain links TRBV10-3 with TRBJ1-2; D unclear. Germline CDR1 reads ENHRY; CDR2 reads SYGVKD. The CDR3 totals 13 residues. Trimming pared 3 bases from V and 4 bases from J, leaving 9 bases between. The CDR3 loop is CAISDNTRYGYTF. CDR3 DNA sequence: TGTGCCATCAGTGATAACACTCGCTATGGCTACACCTTC.

This clonotype was counted at least ten times. The chain carries TRBV29-1 and TRBJ1-1; 7 bases map to TRBD1. The CDR3 contains 13 residues. Germline V gene sequence: CDR1 SQVTM, CDR2 ANQGSEA. The V segment lost 6 bases and the J segment 0 bases; nucleotides outside the gene matches: 4. CDR3 sequence reads: CSVRQGMNTEAFF. In DNA form, the CDR3 reads TGCAGCGTCCGACAGGGTATGAACACTGAAGCTTTCTTT. Variable domain in full (rest from reference TRBV29-1 and TRBJ1-1): SAVISQKPSRDICQRGTSLTIQCQVDSQVTMMFWYRQQPGQSLTLIATANQGSEATYESGFVIDKFPISRPNLTFSTLTVSNMSPEDSSIYLCSVRQGMNTEAFFGQGTRLTVV.

The table lists this clonotype with many counts. V and J are TRBV7-2 and TRBJ1-5; 7 positions agree with TRBD1. J was trimmed by 2 bases and V by 5 bases; bases with no gene match: 12. The CDR3 contains 17 residues. Germline V gives CDR1 SGHTA, CDR2 FQGNSA. In DNA, the CDR3 is TGTGCCAGCAGCGGAGAGGCAGGGGGACGTCGCAATCAGCCCCAGCATTTT. Its protein is CASSGEAGGRRNQPQHF. Full variable domain (outside the CDR3, taken from reference TRBV7-2 and TRBJ1-5): GAGVSQSPSNKVTEKGKDVELRCDPISGHTALYWYRQSLGQGLEFLIYFQGNSAPDKSGLPSDRFSAERTGGSVSTLTIQRTQQEDSAVYLCASSGEAGGRRNQPQHFGDGTRLSIL.

This clonotype was counted at least ten times. The chain couples TRBV7-2 to TRBJ2-7, with D perhaps TRBD2 (6 bases). CDR3 size: 15 residues. V lost 1 base, J lost 4 bases, and 14 bases lay in between. The germline V gene has CDR1 SGHTA and CDR2 FQGNSA. CDR3 DNA: TGTGCCAGCAGCTTAGAAGGAGGGGAGATTTACGAGCAGTACTTC. Encoded protein: CASSLEGGEIYEQYF.

The chain uses TRBV6-5 and TRBJ2-7; TRBD2 is a possible D gene (5 bases). Germline loops: CDR1 MNHEY, CDR2 SVGAGI. The CDR3 runs to 13 residues. V was trimmed by 7 bases and J by 6 bases, leaving 16 bases between them. The CDR3 loop reads CASIKGGVREQYV. CDR3 bases: TGTGCCAGCATAAAAGGAGGAGTTCGCGAGCAGTACGTC.

At least ten counts were recorded for this clonotype. This chain uses TRBV5-1 with TRBJ2-7, with D unclear. V lost 1 base and J lost 6, with 14 bases in between. The CDR3 covers 14 residues. Per the germline V gene, CDR1 is SGHRS and CDR2 is YFSETQ. CDR3 bases: TGCGCCAGCAGCTTGACTATTCAGCCCTCCGAGCAGTACTTC. This gives the protein CASSLTIQPSEQYF.

This clonotype rates as medium-sized. The genes are TRBV12-3 or TRBV12-4 and TRBJ2-1; the match to TRBD2 covers 9 bases. CDR3 length: 15 amino acids. J gave up 5 bases and V 10 bases, and 12 bases lay outside the gene matches. The CDR3 DNA follows: TGTGCCATCCCGGGACTAGCTTCATCCCACAATGAGCAGTTCTTC. Protein sequence: CAIPGLASSHNEQFF.

This clonotype was observed at least ten times. This chain links TRBV12-3 or TRBV12-4 with TRBJ2-3; tentative D call: TRBD2 (7 bases). This CDR3 contains 14 residues. With 7 bases removed from V and 3 bases from J, the gap between germline ends came to 14 bases. In DNA form, the CDR3 reads TGTGCCAGCAATCGGGGGGCCCGAACAGATACGCAGTATTTT. This encodes CASNRGARTDTQYF.